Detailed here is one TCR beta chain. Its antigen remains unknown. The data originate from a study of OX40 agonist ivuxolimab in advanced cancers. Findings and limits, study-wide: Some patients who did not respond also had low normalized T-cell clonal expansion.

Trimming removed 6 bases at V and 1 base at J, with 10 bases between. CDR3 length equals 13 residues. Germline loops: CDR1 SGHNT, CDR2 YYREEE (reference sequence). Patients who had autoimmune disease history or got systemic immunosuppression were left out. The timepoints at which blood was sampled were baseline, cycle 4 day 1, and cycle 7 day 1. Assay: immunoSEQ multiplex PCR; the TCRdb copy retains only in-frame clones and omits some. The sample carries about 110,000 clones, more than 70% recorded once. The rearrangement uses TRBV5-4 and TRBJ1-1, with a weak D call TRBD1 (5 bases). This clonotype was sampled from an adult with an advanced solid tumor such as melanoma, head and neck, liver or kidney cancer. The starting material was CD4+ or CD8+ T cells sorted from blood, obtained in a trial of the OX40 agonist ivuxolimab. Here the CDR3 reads CASTIDRNTEAFF. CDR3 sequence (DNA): TGTGCCAGCACCATAGACAGGAACACTGAAGCTTTCTTT.